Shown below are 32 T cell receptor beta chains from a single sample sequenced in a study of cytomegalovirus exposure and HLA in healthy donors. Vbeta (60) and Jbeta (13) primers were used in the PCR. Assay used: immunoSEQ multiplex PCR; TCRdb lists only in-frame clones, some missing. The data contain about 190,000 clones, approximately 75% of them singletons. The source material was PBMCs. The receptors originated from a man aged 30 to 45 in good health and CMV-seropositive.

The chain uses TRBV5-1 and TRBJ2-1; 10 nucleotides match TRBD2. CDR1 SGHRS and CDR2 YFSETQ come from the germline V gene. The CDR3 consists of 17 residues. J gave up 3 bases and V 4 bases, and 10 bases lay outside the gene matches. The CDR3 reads CASSPLETSGLYNEQFF. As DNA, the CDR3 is TGCGCCAGCAGCCCCCTAGAGACTAGCGGGCTCTACAATGAGCAGTTCTTC.

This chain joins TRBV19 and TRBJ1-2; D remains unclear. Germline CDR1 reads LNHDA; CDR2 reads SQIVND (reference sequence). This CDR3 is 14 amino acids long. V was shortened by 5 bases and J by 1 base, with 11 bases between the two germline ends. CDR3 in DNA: TGTGCCAGTAGTGGAATAGCTTTTAACTATGGCTACACCTTC. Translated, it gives CASSGIAFNYGYTF.

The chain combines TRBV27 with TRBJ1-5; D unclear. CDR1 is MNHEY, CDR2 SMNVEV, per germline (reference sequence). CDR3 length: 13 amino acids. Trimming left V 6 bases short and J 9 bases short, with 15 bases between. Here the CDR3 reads CASSPRVLLPQHF. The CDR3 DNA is TGTGCCAGCAGCCCCCGGGTGCTGTTGCCCCAGCATTTT.

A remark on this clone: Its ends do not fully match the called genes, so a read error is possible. The CDR3 is CPQVSTDTQYF. The CDR3 region has the DNA TGCCCCCAGGTGAGCACAGATACGCAGTATTTT. The genes are TRBV5-4 and TRBJ2-3; D is unresolved. In germline, CDR1 is SGHNT, CDR2 YYREEE (reference sequence). This CDR3 comprises 11 residues.

The CDR3 DNA reads TGTGCCAGCAGCTTAATCGGCGCAGGGGCCTACGAGCAGTACTTC. This codes for CASSLIGAGAYEQYF. The chain has TRBV7-3 and TRBJ2-7; a weak D match, TRBD1 (6 bases). Germline assignment: CDR1 SGHTA and CDR2 FQGTGA. V gave up 1 base and J gave up 2 bases, with 12 bases separating them. The CDR3 has 15 amino acids. The whole variable domain, remainder taken from reference TRBV7-3 and TRBJ2-7, is GAGVSQTPSNKVTEKGKYVELRCDPISGHTALYWYRQSLGQGPEFLIYFQGTGAADDSGLPNDRFFAVRPEGSVSTLKIQRTERGDSAVYLCASSLIGAGAYEQYFGPGTRLTVT.

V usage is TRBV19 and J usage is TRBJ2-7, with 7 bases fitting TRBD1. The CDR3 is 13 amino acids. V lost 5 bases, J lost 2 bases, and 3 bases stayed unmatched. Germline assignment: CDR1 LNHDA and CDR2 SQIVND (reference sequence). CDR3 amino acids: CASSWTGTYEQYF. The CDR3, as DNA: TGTGCCAGTAGTTGGACAGGCACCTACGAGCAGTACTTC.

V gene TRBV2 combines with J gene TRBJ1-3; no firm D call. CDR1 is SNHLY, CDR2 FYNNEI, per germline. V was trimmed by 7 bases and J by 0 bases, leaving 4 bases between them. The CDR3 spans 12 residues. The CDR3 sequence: CASTISGNTIYF. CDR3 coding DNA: TGTGCCAGCACTATCTCTGGAAACACCATATATTTT.

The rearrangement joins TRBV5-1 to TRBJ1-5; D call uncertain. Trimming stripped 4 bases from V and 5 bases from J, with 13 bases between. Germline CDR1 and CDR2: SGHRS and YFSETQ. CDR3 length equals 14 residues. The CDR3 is CASSLGLGDQPQHF. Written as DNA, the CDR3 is TGCGCCAGCAGCCTCGGACTTGGGGATCAGCCCCAGCATTTT.

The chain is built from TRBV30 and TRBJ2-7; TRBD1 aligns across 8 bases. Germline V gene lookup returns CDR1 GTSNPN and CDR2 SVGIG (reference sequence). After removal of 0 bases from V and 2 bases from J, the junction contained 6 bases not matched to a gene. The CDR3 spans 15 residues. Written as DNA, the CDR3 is TGTGCCTGGAGTGTAAGGTGGGACAGGCCCTACGAGCAGTACTTC. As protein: CAWSVRWDRPYEQYF.

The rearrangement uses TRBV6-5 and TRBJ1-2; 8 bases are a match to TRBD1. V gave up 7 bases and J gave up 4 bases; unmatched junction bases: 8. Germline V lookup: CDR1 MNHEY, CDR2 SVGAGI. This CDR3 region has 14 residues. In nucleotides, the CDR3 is TGTGCCAGCACCCGAGGACAGGGCCGCTATGGCTACACCTTC. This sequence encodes CASTRGQGRYGYTF.

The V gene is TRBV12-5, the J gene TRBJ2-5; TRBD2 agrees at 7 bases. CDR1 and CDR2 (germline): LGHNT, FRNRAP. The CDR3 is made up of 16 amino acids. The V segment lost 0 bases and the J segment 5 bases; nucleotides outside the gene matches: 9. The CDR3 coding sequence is TGTGCTAGTGGTTTGGTGGCTAGCGGTCGTGGGGAGACCCAGTACTTC. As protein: CASGLVASGRGETQYF.

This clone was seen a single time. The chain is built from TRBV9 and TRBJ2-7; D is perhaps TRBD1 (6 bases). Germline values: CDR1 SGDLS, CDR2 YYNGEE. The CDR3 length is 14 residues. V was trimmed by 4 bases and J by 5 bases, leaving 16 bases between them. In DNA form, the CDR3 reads TGTGCCAGCAGCCCCTCAGGGGAAGGGGACGAGCAGTACTTC. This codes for CASSPSGEGDEQYF.

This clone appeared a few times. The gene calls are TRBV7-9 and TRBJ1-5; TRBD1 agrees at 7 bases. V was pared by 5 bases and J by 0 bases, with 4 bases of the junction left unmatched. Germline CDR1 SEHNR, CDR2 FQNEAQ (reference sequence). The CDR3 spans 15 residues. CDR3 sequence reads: CASSRTGSSNQPQHF. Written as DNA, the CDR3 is TGTGCCAGCAGCAGGACAGGTAGTAGCAATCAGCCCCAGCATTTT.

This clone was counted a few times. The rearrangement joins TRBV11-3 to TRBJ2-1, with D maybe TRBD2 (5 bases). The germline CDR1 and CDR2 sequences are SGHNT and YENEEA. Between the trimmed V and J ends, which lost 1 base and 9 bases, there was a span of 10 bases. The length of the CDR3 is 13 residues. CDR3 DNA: TGTGCCAGCAGCTTAGGGGGTAGCGCTGAGCAGTTCTTC. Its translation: CASSLGGSAEQFF.

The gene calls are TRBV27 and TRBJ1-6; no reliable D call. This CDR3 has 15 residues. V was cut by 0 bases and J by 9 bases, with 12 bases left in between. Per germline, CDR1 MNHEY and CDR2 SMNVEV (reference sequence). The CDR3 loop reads CASSLSVVSFSPLHF. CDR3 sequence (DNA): TGTGCCAGCAGTTTATCGGTAGTGAGTTTTTCACCCCTCCACTTT.

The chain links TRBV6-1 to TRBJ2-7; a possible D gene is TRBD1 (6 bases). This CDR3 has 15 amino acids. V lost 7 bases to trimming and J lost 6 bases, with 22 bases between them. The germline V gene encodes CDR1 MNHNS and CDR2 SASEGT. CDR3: CASTQRETGNIEQYF. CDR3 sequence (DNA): TGTGCCAGCACCCAAAGGGAGACAGGCAATATCGAGCAGTACTTC.

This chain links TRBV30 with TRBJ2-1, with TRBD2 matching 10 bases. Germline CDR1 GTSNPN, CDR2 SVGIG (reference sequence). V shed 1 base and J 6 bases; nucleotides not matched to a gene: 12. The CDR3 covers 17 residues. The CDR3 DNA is TGTGCCTGGAGTGACCCCGTAGTGAAGCGGGAGGGCAATGAGCAGTTCTTC. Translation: CAWSDPVVKREGNEQFF. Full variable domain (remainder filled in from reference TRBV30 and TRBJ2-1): SQTIHQWPATLVQPVGSPLSLECTVEGTSNPNLYWYRQAAGRGLQLLFYSVGIGQISSEVPQNLSASRPQDRQFILSSKKLLLSDSGFYLCAWSDPVVKREGNEQFFGPGTRLTVL.

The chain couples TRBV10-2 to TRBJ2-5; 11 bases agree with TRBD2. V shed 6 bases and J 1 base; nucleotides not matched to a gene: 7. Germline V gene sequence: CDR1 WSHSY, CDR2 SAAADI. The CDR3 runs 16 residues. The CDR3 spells CASRGGLAGTQETQYF. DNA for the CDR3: TGCGCCAGCAGGGGTGGACTAGCGGGTACCCAAGAGACCCAGTACTTC.

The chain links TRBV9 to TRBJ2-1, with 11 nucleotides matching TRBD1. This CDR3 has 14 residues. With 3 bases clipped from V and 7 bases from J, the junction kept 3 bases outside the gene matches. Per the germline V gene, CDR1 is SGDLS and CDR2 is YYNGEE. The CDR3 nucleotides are TGTGCCAGCAGCGCGGACAGGGGGCTAAATGAGCAGTTCTTC. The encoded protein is CASSADRGLNEQFF.

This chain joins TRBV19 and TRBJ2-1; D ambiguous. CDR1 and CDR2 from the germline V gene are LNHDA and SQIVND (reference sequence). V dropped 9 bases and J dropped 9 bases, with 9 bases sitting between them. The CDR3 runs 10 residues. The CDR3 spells CASGSGEQFF. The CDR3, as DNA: TGTGCCAGCGGTAGTGGTGAGCAGTTCTTC.

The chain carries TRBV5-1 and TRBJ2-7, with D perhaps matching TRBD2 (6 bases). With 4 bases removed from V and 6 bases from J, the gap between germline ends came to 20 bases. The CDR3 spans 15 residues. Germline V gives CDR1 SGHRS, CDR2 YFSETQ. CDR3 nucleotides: TGCGCCAGCAGCAACGGGGCGGGGTATTCCGGCGAGCAGTACTTC. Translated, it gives CASSNGAGYSGEQYF.

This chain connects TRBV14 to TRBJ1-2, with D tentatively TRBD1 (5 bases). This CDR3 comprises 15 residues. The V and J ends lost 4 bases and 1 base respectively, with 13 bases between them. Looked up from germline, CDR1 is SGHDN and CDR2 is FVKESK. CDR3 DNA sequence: TGTGCCAGCAGCCGACAGCCGGGGGGTAACTATGGCTACACCTTC. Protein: CASSRQPGGNYGYTF.

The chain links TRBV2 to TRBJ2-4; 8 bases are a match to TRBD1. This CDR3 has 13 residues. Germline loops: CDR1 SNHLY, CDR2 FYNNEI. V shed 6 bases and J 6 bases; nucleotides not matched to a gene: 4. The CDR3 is CASRETGANIQYF. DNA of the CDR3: TGTGCCAGCAGGGAGACAGGGGCAAACATTCAGTACTTC.

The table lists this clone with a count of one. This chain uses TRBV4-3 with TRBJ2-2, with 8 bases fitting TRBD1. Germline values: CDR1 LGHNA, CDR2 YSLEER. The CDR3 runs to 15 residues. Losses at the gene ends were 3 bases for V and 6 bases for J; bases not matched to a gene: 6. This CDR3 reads CASSHRTGWAGELFF. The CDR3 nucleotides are TGCGCCAGCAGCCACCGGACAGGGTGGGCCGGGGAGCTGTTTTTT.

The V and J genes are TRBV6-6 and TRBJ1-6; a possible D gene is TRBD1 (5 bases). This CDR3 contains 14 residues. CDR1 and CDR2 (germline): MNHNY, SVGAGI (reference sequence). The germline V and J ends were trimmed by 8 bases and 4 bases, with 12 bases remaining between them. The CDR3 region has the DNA TGTGCCAGCGTACAGGCTCCTTATAATTCACCCCTCCACTTT. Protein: CASVQAPYNSPLHF.

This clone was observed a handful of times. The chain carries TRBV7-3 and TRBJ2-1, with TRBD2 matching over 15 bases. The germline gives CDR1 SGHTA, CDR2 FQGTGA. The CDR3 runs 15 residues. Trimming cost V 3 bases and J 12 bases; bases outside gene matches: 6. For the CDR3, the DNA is TGTGCCAGCAGCTTCGGACTAGCGGGGGGGCCAATGCAGTTCTTC. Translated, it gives CASSFGLAGGPMQFF. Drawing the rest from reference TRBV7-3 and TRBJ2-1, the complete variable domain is GAGVSQTPSNKVTEKGKYVELRCDPISGHTALYWYRQSLGQGPEFLIYFQGTGAADDSGLPNDRFFAVRPEGSVSTLKIQRTERGDSAVYLCASSFGLAGGPMQFFGPGTRLTVL.

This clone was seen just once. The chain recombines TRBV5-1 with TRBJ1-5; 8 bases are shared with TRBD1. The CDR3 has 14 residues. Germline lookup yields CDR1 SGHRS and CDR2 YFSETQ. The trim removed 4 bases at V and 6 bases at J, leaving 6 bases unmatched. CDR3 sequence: CASSPGQGGQPQHF. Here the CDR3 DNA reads TGCGCCAGCAGCCCAGGACAGGGTGGTCAGCCCCAGCATTTT.

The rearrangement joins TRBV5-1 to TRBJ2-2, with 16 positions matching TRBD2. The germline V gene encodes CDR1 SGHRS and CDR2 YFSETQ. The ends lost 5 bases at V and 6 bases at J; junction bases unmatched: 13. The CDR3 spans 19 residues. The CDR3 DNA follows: TGCGCCAGCAGAGGGCCGGGACTAGCGGGAGGGCCCGACGCCGGGGAGCTGTTTTTT. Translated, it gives CASRGPGLAGGPDAGELFF.

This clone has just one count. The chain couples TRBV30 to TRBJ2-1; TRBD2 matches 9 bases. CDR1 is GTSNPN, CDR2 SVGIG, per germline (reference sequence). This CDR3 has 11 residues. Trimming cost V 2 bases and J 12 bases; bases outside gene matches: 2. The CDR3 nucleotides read TGTGCCTGGAGTCAGCGGGAGGTGCAGTTCTTC. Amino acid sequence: CAWSQREVQFF.

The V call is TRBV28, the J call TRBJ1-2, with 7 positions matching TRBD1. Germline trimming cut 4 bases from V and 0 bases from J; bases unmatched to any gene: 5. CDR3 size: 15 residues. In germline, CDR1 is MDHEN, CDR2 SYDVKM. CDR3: CASSYPTGANYGYTF. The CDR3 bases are TGTGCCAGCAGTTACCCCACAGGGGCTAACTATGGCTACACCTTC.

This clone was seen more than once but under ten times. CDR3 sequence (DNA): TGTGCCAGCAGCGTACCATGGGGGGGCGGGTGGGATGAGCAGTTCTTC. It translates to CASSVPWGGGWDEQFF. V gene TRBV9 combines with J gene TRBJ2-1; D is perhaps TRBD2 (7 bases). V shed 1 base and J shed 8 bases, with 19 bases lying between them. Germline CDR1 SGDLS, CDR2 YYNGEE. The CDR3 length is 16 residues.

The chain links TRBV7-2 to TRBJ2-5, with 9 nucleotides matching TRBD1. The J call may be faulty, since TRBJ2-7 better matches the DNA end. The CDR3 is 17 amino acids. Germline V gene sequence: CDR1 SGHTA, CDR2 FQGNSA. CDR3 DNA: TGTGCCAGCAGCCCCCGTGTAACCGGGACAGGGTCCTACGAGCAGTACTTC. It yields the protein CASSPRVTGTGSYEQYF.